A single sample is the source of the 13 T cell receptor beta chains below, sequenced in a study of cytomegalovirus exposure and HLA in healthy donors (dated by TCRdb to the late 2010s). Libraries were prepared through the immunoSEQ multiplex PCR assay. For the multiplex PCR, a mixture combining 60 forward primers for TCR Vbeta segments and 13 reverse primers for TCR Jbeta segments was used. TCRdb limited this immuneACCESS table to in-frame rearrangements with V and J called. A share of clones is missing; checked studies link under half to unresolved V genes, and the rest is unexplained. This sample comprises 120,000 or so clones, about 80% of them detected only once. More than 3% of the sample rests with the top ten. Sequenced: PBMCs. These receptors all stem from a man between 25 and 39 years old in good health and CMV-seronegative.

The chain employs TRBV7-9 and TRBJ1-3; 8 positions match TRBD1. Germline assignment: CDR1 SEHNR and CDR2 FQNEAQ (reference sequence). After removal of 5 bases from V and 4 bases from J, the junction contained 4 bases not matched to a gene. The CDR3 extends over 14 amino acids. The chain's CDR3 is CASSLDRAGNTIYF. The CDR3 DNA is TGTGCCAGCAGCCTGGACAGGGCCGGAAACACCATATATTTT.

The CDR3 loop reads CASSPLADSYEQYF. The CDR3 DNA reads TGTGCCAGCAGCCCACTAGCGGATTCCTACGAGCAGTACTTC. The chain carries TRBV6-5 and TRBJ2-7, with 8 positions matching TRBD2. Trimming took 6 bases from V and 1 from J; bases not matched to a gene: 5. This CDR3 is built from 14 residues. Germline values: CDR1 MNHEY, CDR2 SVGAGI.

The chain links TRBV2 to TRBJ2-7; D perhaps matches TRBD1 (6 bases). The CDR3 is 13 amino acids. Per germline, CDR1 SNHLY and CDR2 FYNNEI. Between the trimmed V and J ends, which lost 6 bases and 0 bases, there was a span of 9 bases. DNA for the CDR3: TGTGCCAGCAGGATGGACAGCTCCTACGAGCAGTACTTC. Its protein product is CASRMDSSYEQYF. Full variable domain (missing parts from reference TRBV2 and TRBJ2-7): EPEVTQTPSHQVTQMGQEVILRCVPISNHLYFYWYRQILGQKVEFLVSFYNNEISEKSEIFDDQFSVERPDGSNFTLKIRSTKLEDSAMYFCASRMDSSYEQYFGPGTRLTVT.

The chain joins TRBV27 to TRBJ2-3; 12 bases line up with TRBD2. The CDR3 loop spans 14 amino acids. The germline V gene encodes CDR1 MNHEY and CDR2 SMNVEV (reference sequence). The junction had 1 base not matched to a gene; V was cut back by 6 bases and J by 3 bases. CDR3 sequence: CASRGLAGTDTQYF. CDR3 nucleotide sequence: TGTGCCAGCAGAGGACTAGCGGGAACAGATACGCAGTATTTT.

The V and J genes are TRBV6-6 and TRBJ1-2, with no clear D. The CDR3 has 14 residues. Looked up from germline, CDR1 is MNHNY and CDR2 is SVGAGI (reference sequence). The germline V and J ends were trimmed by 6 bases and 6 bases, with 17 bases remaining between them. CDR3 amino acids: CASSWSPDANGYTF. The CDR3, as DNA: TGTGCCAGCAGCTGGAGCCCCGACGCCAATGGCTACACCTTC.

The chain combines TRBV12-5 with TRBJ1-2, with 7 bases that match TRBD1. Germline V lookup: CDR1 LGHNT, CDR2 FRNRAP. V was pared by 0 bases and J by 8 bases, with 12 bases of the junction left unmatched. This CDR3 region has 16 residues. CDR3 nucleotides: TGTGCTAGTGGTTTGGTATTAGGGGGCGCTGTGGGGGGCTACACCTTC. Its protein product is CASGLVLGGAVGGYTF.

The chain links TRBV10-3 to TRBJ2-5; TRBD2 agrees at 11 bases. V gave up 8 bases and J gave up 2 bases; unmatched junction bases: 4. Germline values: CDR1 ENHRY, CDR2 SYGVKD. CDR3 size: 14 residues. The CDR3 here is CAIARTSGQETQYF. The CDR3 DNA follows: TGTGCCATCGCTCGGACTAGCGGGCAAGAGACCCAGTACTTC.

On this clone itself: This sample includes further DNA sequences coding for the same CDR3. J is TRBJ1-2 and V is TRBV6-5; TRBD1 matches at 10 bases. V lost 6 bases to trimming and J lost 5 bases; unmatched junction nucleotides: 6. Germline V gene lookup returns CDR1 MNHEY and CDR2 SVGAGI. The CDR3 extends over 14 amino acids. CDR3: CASSSSGQGYGYTF. The CDR3 DNA reads TGTGCCAGCAGCTCCTCGGGACAGGGGTATGGCTACACCTTC.

The chain joins TRBV28 to TRBJ1-2; no clear D gene. CDR1 and CDR2 from the germline V gene are MDHEN and SYDVKM. The CDR3 covers 12 residues. Trimming removed 6 bases from V and 8 bases from J, with 13 bases in between. The CDR3 sequence: CASSLDGGGYTF. The CDR3 DNA reads as TGTGCCAGCAGCCTAGACGGCGGAGGCTACACCTTC.

This chain joins TRBV6-5 and TRBJ2-7; 12 nucleotides agree with TRBD2. The germline V gene has CDR1 MNHEY and CDR2 SVGAGI. The ends lost 0 bases at V and 7 bases at J; junction bases unmatched: 4. The CDR3 is 15 residues long. The DNA of the CDR3 is TGTGCCAGCAGTTACTCGACTAGCGGGAGCGGTGAGCAGTACTTC. This sequence encodes CASSYSTSGSGEQYF.

The J gene is TRBJ1-6, the V gene TRBV23-1; no definite D call. TRBV23-1 is filed as an ORF, its function uncertain. The CDR3 loop spans 12 amino acids. V lost 7 bases to trimming and J lost 7 bases, with 8 bases between them. This CDR3 reads CASTLRNSPLHF. The CDR3 DNA is TGCGCCAGCACCCTGAGGAATTCACCCCTCCACTTT.

The chain recombines TRBV27 with TRBJ2-1; D unresolved. Trimming removed 6 bases at V and 5 bases at J, with 5 bases between. This CDR3 is 11 amino acids long. Germline V gives CDR1 MNHEY, CDR2 SMNVEV (reference sequence). CDR3 sequence (DNA): TGTGCCAGCAGACTTCACAATGAGCAGTTCTTC. Encoded protein: CASRLHNEQFF.

This clone was seen only a few times. The chain combines TRBV19 with TRBJ2-5; 7 nucleotides agree with TRBD1. This CDR3 comprises 15 residues. Germline CDR1 and CDR2: LNHDA and SQIVND (reference sequence). The V segment lost 4 bases and the J segment 1 base; nucleotides outside the gene matches: 6. CDR3 sequence (DNA): TGTGCCAGTAGTAGAGGACAGGATCTCCAAGAGACCCAGTACTTC. Its protein is CASSRGQDLQETQYF.